Each of the 20 T cell receptor beta chains below was sequenced from the same sample in a study of T cells after yellow fever vaccination. Via MiXCR, TCRdb re-called the 5' RACE reads, giving one row per CDR3 protein. Here the sample spans about 340,000 distinct CDR3 sequences, 3.5% to 4.5% being singletons. Sequencing used PBMCs, obtained 5 days after the yellow fever booster vaccination. The source is a man in his late teens or twenties who received the YFV17D yellow fever vaccine.

The genes are TRBV24-1 and TRBJ1-2; D is unresolved. Trimming stripped 2 bases from V and 4 bases from J, with 13 bases between. The CDR3 has 15 residues. Germline CDR1 and CDR2: KGHDR and SFDVKD. DNA of the CDR3: TGTGCCACCAGTGATTGGGCTTCAACGGGCTATGGCTACACCTTC. Translation: CATSDWASTGYGYTF.

This clonotype has at least ten counts. This chain connects TRBV5-1 to TRBJ1-4; 7 positions match TRBD1. The CDR3 runs 15 residues. V gave up 0 bases and J gave up 3 bases; unmatched junction bases: 2. CDR1 is SGHRS, CDR2 YFSETQ, per germline. DNA for the CDR3: TGCGCCAGCAGCTTGGCGACAGGGTCTAATGAAAAACTGTTTTTT. Amino acid sequence: CASSLATGSNEKLFF. Full variable domain (missing parts from reference TRBV5-1 and TRBJ1-4): KAGVTQTPRYLIKTRGQQVTLSCSPISGHRSVSWYQQTPGQGLQFLFEYFSETQRNKGNFPGRFSGRQFSNSRSEMNVSTLELGDSALYLCASSLATGSNEKLFFGSGTQLSVL.

This clonotype was picked up many times. This chain connects TRBV12-3 or TRBV12-4 to TRBJ1-1; 7 bases match TRBD1. The CDR3 is made up of 14 amino acids. V dropped 3 bases and J dropped 5; count of bases not matched to a gene: 6. CDR3 bases: TGTGCCAGCAGTTTTCTGGAGGGGGCTACTGAAGCTTTCTTT. Translation: CASSFLEGATEAFF.

This sequence joins TRBV5-8 and TRBJ1-6; D is possibly TRBD1 (5 bases). The CDR3 is made up of 17 amino acids. From germline, CDR1 is SGHTS and CDR2 YDEGEE. V shed 0 bases and J shed 11 bases, with 21 bases lying between them. The CDR3 reads CASSLASVKGMAAPLHF. The CDR3, as DNA: TGTGCCAGCAGCTTGGCCTCGGTGAAGGGGATGGCGGCACCCCTCCACTTT.

The sample holds a few counts of this clonotype. The chain carries TRBV20-1 and TRBJ1-1; 7 nucleotides line up with TRBD1. The CDR3 is 14 residues long. V lost 6 bases and J lost 6; bases outside the gene matches: 13. Looked up from germline, CDR1 is DFQATT and CDR2 is SNEGSKA (reference sequence). Here the CDR3 DNA reads TGCAGTGCCTCAGGGGGATCGTCTCTCGCTGAAGCTTTCTTT. This gives the protein CSASGGSSLAEAFF.

This clonotype was observed a few times. V is TRBV7-8 and J is TRBJ2-3; tentatively, D is TRBD1 (6 bases). The CDR3 totals 16 residues. V gave up 3 bases and J gave up 2 bases, with 15 bases separating them. The germline V gene has CDR1 SGHVS and CDR2 FQNEAQ. CDR3 nucleotides: TGTGCCAGCAGCTTGATGGGGGCAACCCCCACAGATACGCAGTATTTT. Its translation is CASSLMGATPTDTQYF.

This clonotype was counted many times. The rearrangement uses TRBV7-2 and TRBJ2-3, with 11 bases aligning to TRBD1. The junction had 5 bases not matched to a gene; V was cut back by 0 bases and J by 0 bases. Per germline, CDR1 SGHTA and CDR2 FQGNSA. This CDR3 contains 18 residues. The CDR3 nucleotides are TGTGCCAGCAGCTTAGCCCGGACAGGGGGCGGTAGCACAGATACGCAGTATTTT. It yields the protein CASSLARTGGGSTDTQYF.

This clonotype has a count of ten or more. The rearrangement links TRBV7-2 to TRBJ2-5; 9 bases map to TRBD1. The CDR3 has 15 amino acids. From germline, CDR1 is SGHTA and CDR2 FQGNSA. Unmatched junction bases numbered 9, after V lost 5 bases and J lost 5 bases. The CDR3 region is CASSTNRGPEETQYF. DNA of the CDR3: TGTGCCAGCAGCACCAACAGGGGGCCGGAGGAGACCCAGTACTTC.

The V call is TRBV24-1, the J call TRBJ2-1; 11 nucleotides agree with TRBD2. The CDR3 consists of 19 residues. Germline-derived CDR1 and CDR2 are KGHDR and SFDVKD. Trimming cost V 3 bases and J 0 bases; bases outside gene matches: 9. The CDR3 coding sequence is TGTGCCACCAGTGATGGACACTCTAGCGGGGGGCACTCCTACAATGAGCAGTTCTTC. Translating gives CATSDGHSSGGHSYNEQFF.

This clonotype was detected a few times. The rearrangement joins TRBV2 to TRBJ2-4; TRBD1 might be the D (5 bases). Between the trimmed V and J ends, which lost 5 bases and 0 bases, there was a span of 11 bases. In germline, CDR1 is SNHLY, CDR2 FYNNEI. CDR3 size: 15 residues. The CDR3 region is CASSRQLLAKNIQYF. The CDR3 DNA reads TGTGCCAGCAGTAGACAGCTCCTAGCCAAAAACATTCAGTACTTC. The full variable domain, completed using reference TRBV2 and TRBJ2-4, is EPEVTQTPSHQVTQMGQEVILRCVPISNHLYFYWYRQILGQKVEFLVSFYNNEISEKSEIFDDQFSVERPDGSNFTLKIRSTKLEDSAMYFCASSRQLLAKNIQYFGAGTRLSVL.

V usage is TRBV10-3 and J usage is TRBJ2-3; D call uncertain. The CDR3 consists of 14 residues. Trimming took 7 bases from V and 3 from J, leaving 14 bases between them. The germline CDR1 and CDR2 sequences are ENHRY and SYGVKD. The CDR3 is CAITPREQTDTQYF. CDR3 DNA sequence: TGTGCCATCACGCCTAGGGAACAAACAGATACGCAGTATTTT.

This clonotype showed up many times. The rearrangement uses TRBV4-3 and TRBJ1-1; D uncertain. Germline V CDR1 and CDR2: LGHNA, YSLEER. The CDR3 is made up of 15 amino acids. V lost 0 bases to trimming and J lost 9 bases, with 17 bases between them. The CDR3 region has the DNA TGCGCCAGCAGCCAAGATCGTGTCTCGCCCGATCAAGCTTTCTTT. This translates into CASSQDRVSPDQAFF.

This clonotype was seen ten or more times. The chain uses TRBV5-1 and TRBJ2-7; tentatively, D is TRBD2 (6 bases). This CDR3 spans 14 amino acids. Germline CDR1 is SGHRS and CDR2 is YFSETQ. V lost 2 bases and J lost 0, with 9 bases in between. The CDR3 DNA is TGCGCCAGCAGCTTTGGCGGGGCCTCCTACGAGCAGTACTTC. Protein: CASSFGGASYEQYF.

This clonotype was found many times. The chain uses TRBV10-3 and TRBJ1-4; D may be TRBD1 (5 bases). The CDR3 sequence is 14 residues long. V was pared by 2 bases and J by 7 bases, with 11 bases between. Looked up from germline, CDR1 is ENHRY and CDR2 is SYGVKD. The CDR3 DNA reads as TGTGCCATCAGTGAGGTCCAGGGCGGTGAAAAACTGTTTTTT. Its translation: CAISEVQGGEKLFF.

This clonotype was found a few times. The chain is built from TRBV5-1 and TRBJ2-1; perhaps D is TRBD1 or TRBD2 (5 bases each). The CDR3 runs 15 residues. Germline V gene sequence: CDR1 SGHRS, CDR2 YFSETQ. V shed 1 base and J shed 0 bases, with 8 bases lying between them. CDR3 in amino acids: CASSLYGGSYNEQFF. The CDR3 nucleotides read TGCGCCAGCAGCTTGTATGGGGGCTCCTACAATGAGCAGTTCTTC.

This clonotype was seen more than once but under ten times. The chain links TRBV5-1 to TRBJ1-2, with D perhaps matching TRBD1 (6 bases). The CDR3 length is 16 residues. Germline V gene data show CDR1 as SGHRS and CDR2 as YFSETQ. V lost 0 bases and J 2 bases, leaving 14 bases between the germline ends. CDR3 DNA sequence: TGCGCCAGCAGCTTGGGGCATGGACAGACGAACTATGGCTACACCTTC. It is translated as CASSLGHGQTNYGYTF. Filled out from reference TRBV5-1 and TRBJ1-2, the complete variable domain reads KAGVTQTPRYLIKTRGQQVTLSCSPISGHRSVSWYQQTPGQGLQFLFEYFSETQRNKGNFPGRFSGRQFSNSRSEMNVSTLELGDSALYLCASSLGHGQTNYGYTFGSGTRLTVV.

In this sample, this clonotype turned up many times. The rearrangement links TRBV29-1 to TRBJ2-5; unclear D gene. The CDR3 length is 12 residues. CDR1 is SQVTM and CDR2 is ANQGSEA in the germline V gene. Trimming left V 1 base short and J 5 bases short, with 8 bases between. In DNA, the CDR3 is TGCAGCGTTGAAGCAGCTAGGGAGACCCAGTACTTC. It codes for CSVEAARETQYF.

Many counts were recorded for this clonotype. The rearrangement links TRBV5-6 to TRBJ2-5; 8 bases map to TRBD1. This CDR3 has 13 amino acids. After removal of 4 bases from V and 5 bases from J, the junction contained 4 bases not matched to a gene. Germline V gene data show CDR1 as SGHDT and CDR2 as YYEEEE. The chain's CDR3 is CASSPTGAETQYF. CDR3 coding DNA: TGTGCCAGCAGCCCGACAGGGGCGGAGACCCAGTACTTC.

There are many counts of this clonotype. The chain carries TRBV4-3 and TRBJ1-2; possible D gene TRBD1, 5 bases. V lost 0 bases to trimming and J lost 5 bases, with 19 bases between them. This CDR3 has 17 amino acids. Germline lookup yields CDR1 LGHNA and CDR2 YSLEER. This CDR3 is CASSQDGEGRERYGYTF. CDR3 sequence (DNA): TGCGCCAGCAGCCAAGATGGTGAAGGCAGGGAGCGATATGGCTACACCTTC.

The chain links TRBV29-1 to TRBJ1-1, with TRBD1 as a possible D gene (5 bases). From germline, CDR1 is SQVTM and CDR2 ANQGSEA. Trimming pared 7 bases from V and 6 bases from J, leaving 15 bases between. The CDR3 sequence is 12 residues long. This CDR3 is CSAIAQGAEAFF. CDR3 coding DNA: TGCAGCGCTATAGCCCAAGGGGCTGAAGCTTTCTTT.